The entry that follows covers one TCR beta chain sequence. The antigen remains unidentified. The source of the sample is a study of OX40 agonist ivuxolimab in advanced cancers. Turning to the study itself: Hepatocellular carcinoma, melanoma, renal cell or head and neck cancer occurred in dose-escalation patients.

The study, taken as a whole, reports: Within 6 weeks, CD4+ and CD8+ blood T cells expanded clonally at 0.1 to 3.0 mg/kg. Averaging showed that CD8+ T cells had more expanded clones than CD4+ did.

TCRdb's copy holds only in-frame clones and misses some; the assay was immunoSEQ multiplex PCR. The sample lists 65,000 to 90,000 clones, approximately 90% occurring once. Germline values: CDR1 SGHDT, CDR2 YYEEEE. The V and J ends lost 6 bases and 1 base respectively, with 7 bases between them. CDR3 size: 12 residues. V and J are TRBV5-6 and TRBJ1-2; the D is unclear. The clonotype was recovered from an adult with an advanced solid tumor such as melanoma, head and neck, liver or kidney cancer. The source was CD4+ or CD8+ T cells sorted from blood, collected in a trial of the OX40 agonist ivuxolimab. This CDR3 is CASIGSNYGYTF. For the CDR3, the DNA is TGTGCCAGCATTGGGAGTAACTATGGCTACACCTTC.